This TCR beta chain was sequenced for a study of blood T cell repertoires in COVID-19 (dated by TCRdb to between 2020 and 2021). Regarding the research as a whole: The collaborator samples originated in the United States, Italy and Spain and spanned the acute and convalescent phases of COVID-19. Samples were obtained from the ongoing ImmuneRACE study (first 160 participants) and from 1,254 subjects provided by 6 global collaborators. The material from the prospective study consisted of cDNA or gDNA derived from T cells, B-cell-depleted T cells, or PBMCs. Sample metadata almost always included a de-identified subject ID, COVID-19 status, age in years and sex. Deeply sampled blood TCRbeta repertoires from subjects exposed to, actively infected with, or recovered from COVID-19 were included in the dataset. Where available, HLA class I and class II types were taken from metadata supplied by the sample provider and were not determined by assay-based typing. The repertoires were released in a freely available public database intended as a resource for research on the immune response to SARS-CoV-2. The research as a whole found: Clinical and demographic metadata were provided uncurated, with the amount varying by source and participant.

The germline V gene (reference sequence) specifies GTSNPN as CDR1 and SVGIG as CDR2. V has 2 bases trimmed and J has 8 bases trimmed; junction bases matching no gene number 6. The CDR3 goes from the cysteine to the phenylalanine over 13 residues. Solely the CDR3 DNA is kept, with 39 bases framed from the first base. TCRbeta CDR3 regions were amplified from genomic DNA by means of the immunoSEQ Assay, a bias-controlled multiplex PCR. Per the source publication's procedure: Nucleated cell counts per sample were estimated from amplification of reference gene primers within the assay. To quantify the absolute abundance of each unique TCRbeta CDR3 rearrangement, sequence reads were collapsed and filtered. For each sample, productive Simpson clonality was calculated as the square root of Simpson's diversity index across productive rearrangements. In its TCRdb copy, this immuneACCESS table keeps in-frame sequences only and misses some clones. Where compared with another copy, unresolved V genes explain less than half of these, and the others have no known cause. From that table come the V and J calls and clone size; the DNA was used to work out D and trimming. This sample is represented by around 70,000 clones; roughly 80% of them were singletons. Approximately 5.1% of the sample goes to the ten largest clones.

Collaborating institutions collected whole blood in K2EDTA tubes following their own protocols. Collaborator samples were shipped for TCRbeta analysis as frozen whole blood, isolated PBMCs, or DNA extracted from either sample type. A word on this clone: The target of this receptor is not known. No base quality values were provided; no much bigger clone lies one nucleotide off.

The V and J segments used are TRBV30 and TRBJ1-1, and TRBD1 aligns with 9 junction nucleotides. The TCR originated in a woman older than 75 with active or convalescent COVID-19. The specimen was peripheral blood. The CDR3 region has the sequence CAWSPLGTGEAFF. Here is the DNA: TGTGCCTGGAGTCCACTCGGGACAGGGGAAGCTTTCTTT.